This T cell receptor (beta chain) was captured by sequencing in a study of pediatric ulcerative colitis. Here immunoSEQ multiplex PCR was the method, and the copy in TCRdb shows in-frame clones only, minus some. This table has 30,000 to 35,000 clones, 80% to 85% appearing once. One to two pinch biopsies were taken from the rectum during colonoscopy. No immunosuppressive drugs were given to ulcerative colitis patients before diagnostic colonoscopy. This CDR3 is 13 amino acids long. Between the trimmed V and J ends, which lost 5 bases and 4 bases, there was a span of 9 bases. The germline CDR1 and CDR2 sequences are MGHRA and YSYEKL.

V and J are TRBV4-1 and TRBJ1-5, with no clear D. Sequenced material: gut tissue. The receptor's source is a boy between 10 and 17 years old with mild ulcerative colitis. The CDR3 reads CASSVERNQPQHF. In DNA form, the CDR3 reads TGCGCCAGCAGCGTCGAGCGGAATCAGCCCCAGCATTTT.